These 7 T cell receptor beta chains came from one sample sequenced in a study of graft-versus-host responses after intestinal transplantation. Their target antigens are unknown. Sequencing was performed with immunoSEQ multiplex PCR; in TCRdb, only in-frame clones are kept and a portion is missing. The repertoire holds over 120,000 clones, with around 90% as singletons. Sample: unstimulated CD4+ T cells sorted from spleen or lymph node cells, taken before intestinal transplant. The receptors originated from a human donor who received an intestinal transplant.

This chain joins TRBV27 and TRBJ2-3; D is undetermined. V lost 6 bases, J lost 0 bases, and 13 bases lay in between. This CDR3 has 15 amino acids. Germline V gene sequence: CDR1 MNHEY, CDR2 SMNVEV (reference sequence). In nucleotides, the CDR3 is TGTGCCAGCAGGCTTGCTTTTTCTAGCACAGATACGCAGTATTTT. This encodes CASRLAFSSTDTQYF.

Comment on this clone: Other DNA sequences of this sample code for an identical CDR3. CDR3: CASSLELAGYNEQFF. CDR3 nucleotides: TGCGCCAGCAGCTTGGAGCTAGCGGGGTACAATGAGCAGTTCTTC. The chain uses TRBV5-1 and TRBJ2-1, with TRBD2 matching 9 bases. V lost 0 bases to trimming and J lost 4 bases; unmatched junction nucleotides: 2. CDR3 length: 15 residues. Germline CDR1 SGHRS, CDR2 YFSETQ.

The chain couples TRBV12-5 to TRBJ2-7; possible D gene TRBD2, 5 bases. The CDR3 is 13 residues long. Per germline, CDR1 LGHNT and CDR2 FRNRAP. The V gene lost 0 bases and the J gene lost 6 bases, with 9 bases spanning the gap. CDR3 sequence reads: CASGLVPGLEQYF. The CDR3, as DNA: TGTGCTAGTGGTTTGGTACCAGGACTCGAGCAGTACTTC.

This chain uses TRBV27 with TRBJ1-2; D gene uncertain. The CDR3 totals 11 residues. With 11 bases removed from V and 4 bases from J, the gap between germline ends came to 11 bases. CDR1 is MNHEY and CDR2 is SMNVEV in the germline V gene (reference sequence). The CDR3 DNA reads TGTGCCTGCGGGAGAACCTATGGCTACACCTTC. It yields the protein CACGRTYGYTF.

The gene calls are TRBV9 and TRBJ2-5; 11 bases map to TRBD2. The CDR3 totals 16 residues. Germline loops: CDR1 SGDLS, CDR2 YYNGEE. The J segment lost 1 base and the V segment lost 0 bases, leaving 2 bases of the junction unmatched. The CDR3 region is CASSVGGTSGQETQYF. In nucleotides, the CDR3 is TGTGCCAGCAGCGTAGGGGGGACTAGCGGCCAAGAGACCCAGTACTTC.

The J gene is TRBJ2-2, the V gene TRBV5-1; D is possibly TRBD1 (7 bases). CDR3 size: 15 residues. CDR1 SGHRS and CDR2 YFSETQ come from the germline V gene. V was cut by 5 bases and J by 6 bases, with 17 bases left in between. The CDR3: CASSRLQGGSGELFF. The CDR3 DNA reads TGCGCCAGCAGTCGGTTGCAGGGGGGATCCGGGGAGCTGTTTTTT.

The chain carries TRBV20-1 and TRBJ1-2; a possible D gene is TRBD1 (6 bases). Germline V gene lookup returns CDR1 DFQATT and CDR2 SNEGSKA (reference sequence). Trimming left V 5 bases short and J 5 bases short, with 9 bases between. CDR3 length equals 11 residues. CDR3 amino acids: CSAPTGYGYTF. DNA of the CDR3: TGCAGTGCTCCCACAGGGTATGGCTACACCTTC.